This T cell receptor (beta chain) was observed in a study of T cells in Graves' hyperthyroidism and ophthalmopathy. This clonotype was picked up many times. Amplification yielded TCR beta CDR3 regions, with RNA transcripts as the source. An initial round of RT-PCR targeting the TCR CDR3 relied on the HTBI primer set. Each CDR3 protein gets one entry after TCRdb re-called the multiplex PCR reads with MiXCR. The table records hundreds of thousands of distinct CDR3 sequences, approximately 15% of them present only once. CDR3 length: 13 amino acids. Trimming removed 6 bases at V and 0 bases at J, with 7 bases between. CDR1 is MNHEY and CDR2 is SMNVEV in the germline V gene (reference sequence).

The specimen sequenced was blood. This receptor was identified in a woman younger than 30 with Graves' hyperthyroidism. The J gene is TRBJ2-3, the V gene TRBV27, with D hard to call. The CDR3 spells CASRSLSTDTQYF. The CDR3 DNA sequence: TGTGCCAGCAGGAGTCTAAGCACAGATACGCAGTATTTT.